This T cell receptor (beta chain) is from a study of post-analysis software for immune sequencing data. The count of this clonotype is one. Its antigen is unidentified. cDNA libraries for TCR beta contained unique molecular identifiers. TCRdb ran MiXCR on the PCR reads and lists one entry per CDR3 protein. The sample shows around 200,000 distinct CDR3 sequences, 29% of them seen only once. Study-wide findings and caveats: With TRBV5-6, TRBV5-1 and TRBV20-1 included, about five TRBV segments were more frequent in patients than in controls.

Per germline, CDR1 SGHVS and CDR2 FQNEAQ. The CDR3 totals 14 residues. This chain uses TRBV7-8 with TRBJ2-7, with TRBD2 matching over 8 bases. The last part of the DNA fits TRBJ2-5 better; the J call may be wrong. This clonotype originated in a girl aged 2 to 17 with multiple sclerosis. Sequencing was performed on blood. Here the CDR3 reads CASSLVGTSGTQYF. For the CDR3, the DNA is TGTGCCAGCAGCTTGGTCGGGACTAGTGGGACCCAGTACTTC.